This TCR beta chain was sequenced for a study of CD8 T cells in Susac syndrome. Per germline, CDR1 LGHNA and CDR2 YNFKEQ. There are 16 residues in the CDR3. Trimming removed 0 bases at V and 4 bases at J, with 15 bases between. Random hexamers served to reverse transcribe about 0.5 to 1 ug RNA. Each CDR3 protein gets one entry after TCRdb re-called the immunoSEQ multiplex PCR reads with MiXCR. This table holds 75,000 or so distinct CDR3 sequences, about 94% found once. The sample taken for sequencing was CD8+ T cells from PBMCs. The TCR sequence derives from a human donor with Susac syndrome. The V call is TRBV4-2, the J call TRBJ1-1, with D perhaps TRBD1 (5 bases). The CDR3 here is CASSQEAVGARTEAFF. CDR3 sequence (DNA): TGTGCCAGCAGCCAAGAGGCTGTCGGGGCGCGCACTGAAGCTTTCTTT.